The 7 T cell receptor beta chains presented below share a single source sample, sequenced in a study of vaccination and CD4 T cells after COVID-19 (dated by TCRdb to between 2021 and 2024). For these TCRs, the target antigens are not known. To prepare the library, PCR was applied. The data were produced on an Illumina iSeq 100. TCR sequencing of DNA from cultured CD4+ T cells used the Oncomine TCR Beta short-read assay at the Johns Hopkins FTIC core. The public reads were reanalyzed by TCRdb: fastp trimming at Q25, MiXCR alignment, in-frame beta chains only. Every distinct CDR3 protein forms one entry, paired with its most common genes and DNA. The sample table records under 25,000 distinct CDR3 sequences; around 50% of these occur just once. Roughly 14% of the sample is in the top ten clones. The label giving this sample's treatment or condition can be read as: roughly 10-day PBMC culture with coronavirus spike peptide pools or control peptides (ViraFEST assay).

The sequenced material came from cultured CD4+ T cells from blood. Every receptor here comes from a human donor with COVID-19.

In this sample, this clonotype turned up a few times. The V call is TRBV11-3, the J call TRBJ2-2, with D possibly being TRBD2 (6 bases). Germline-derived CDR1 and CDR2 are SGHNT and YENEEA. V was trimmed by 1 base and J by 8 bases, leaving 11 bases between them. There are 14 residues in the CDR3. The CDR3, as DNA: TGTGCCAGCAGCTTAGCGGGGGTAGCTGGGGAGCTGTTTTTT. Protein: CASSLAGVAGELFF.

This clonotype is classed as large. This chain connects TRBV2 to TRBJ2-5, with D tentatively TRBD1 or TRBD2 (5 bases each). From germline, CDR1 is SNHLY and CDR2 FYNNEI. Trimming cost V 3 bases and J 3 bases, with 14 bases left between them. The CDR3 has 15 residues. CDR3 coding DNA: TGTGCCAGCAGTGATAGCAGAGGGGAGAAAGAGACCCAGTACTTC. Translating it yields CASSDSRGEKETQYF.

This clonotype was seen a single time. V gene TRBV20-1 combines with J gene TRBJ2-3, with TRBD2 identical over 9 bases. The V segment lost 1 base and the J segment 1 base; nucleotides outside the gene matches: 9. CDR3 length equals 17 residues. Germline V gives CDR1 DFQATT, CDR2 SNEGSKA (reference sequence). As DNA, the CDR3 is TGCAGTGCTAGAGGCGGTTCGGCTAGCGGGGGCACAGATACGCAGTATTTT. Residues: CSARGGSASGGTDTQYF.

In its sample, this clonotype was seen a few times. J is TRBJ1-1 and V is TRBV12-5; D is undetermined. V was shortened by 2 bases and J by 6 bases, with 7 bases between the two germline ends. The CDR3 extends over 12 amino acids. Germline CDR1 LGHNT, CDR2 FRNRAP. CDR3 coding DNA: TGTGCTAGTGGTTTGTCAAAATCTGAAGCTTTCTTT. Residues: CASGLSKSEAFF.

There are a few counts of this clonotype. V and J are TRBV7-2 and TRBJ1-2, with D perhaps matching TRBD1 (6 bases). V was clipped by 0 bases and J by 6 bases, with 11 bases between them. The CDR3 has 14 amino acids. From germline, CDR1 is SGHTA and CDR2 FQGNSA. The CDR3 sequence: CASSLAGGADGYTF. The CDR3 DNA sequence: TGTGCCAGCAGCTTAGCGGGGGGCGCGGATGGCTACACCTTC.

V gene TRBV20-1 combines with J gene TRBJ1-5; the D gene is possibly TRBD1 (6 bases). The CDR3 is 17 residues long. Between the trimmed V and J ends, which lost 2 bases and 1 base, there was a span of 18 bases. CDR1 is DFQATT, CDR2 SNEGSKA, per germline (reference sequence). In DNA form, the CDR3 reads TGCAGTGCTAGAAGGCCCCGGGCAGGGGAAAGCAATCAGCCCCAGCATTTT. It yields the protein CSARRPRAGESNQPQHF.

The chain links TRBV5-4 to TRBJ2-2, with TRBD1 as a possible D gene (6 bases). The V end lost 4 bases, the J end lost 4 bases, and 11 bases lay between the germline ends. The CDR3 has 14 residues. Per germline, CDR1 SGHNT and CDR2 YYREEE (reference sequence). The CDR3 region has the DNA TGTGCCAGCAGCCCGACAGGTCCCACCGGGGAGCTGTTTTTT. Protein: CASSPTGPTGELFF.